This T cell receptor beta chain derives from a study of blood T cells in healthy people across ages (dated by TCRdb to between 2014 and 2017). With respect to the entire study: In model experiments, template switching captured roughly one uniquely barcoded TCR beta cDNA molecule for every two T cells. The study measured age-related changes in TCR beta repertoire diversity using deep sequencing normalized with unique cDNA molecular identifiers. For two donors (one aged 18 to 30 and one aged 80 or older), the study analyzed two additional independent replicas of 1 million unique cDNA reads from the same blood draw. To avoid experimental bias, donors of different ages were spread randomly across the sequencing lanes. The donors were divided into four age groups: young (average around 16 years), middle-aged (approximately 41), aged (roughly 66) and long-lived (roughly 82).

The donors were roughly 39 Caucasian individuals from Russia, aged about 6 to 100 years, who were systemically healthy. Ten milliliters of peripheral blood were drawn from each donor into EDTA-treated Vacutainer tubes. Ficoll-Paque density-gradient centrifugation was used to isolate PBMCs, with at least 6.5 million obtained per sample. Total RNA was extracted from PBMCs with Trizol reagent, with at least 6 micrograms obtained per sample. Naive CD45RAhigh/CD27high T cell percentages were measured by flow cytometry on a PBMC aliquot from every donor. Libraries were built with 5' RACE. Instrument on record: Illumina HiSeq 2500. A second PCR of about 6 to 12 cycles was run with a J-beta primer mix and a sample-barcoded 5' primer. A unique molecular identifier was introduced onto each TCR beta cDNA molecule by a template-switch 5' adaptor carrying 12 random nucleotides. At least 3 million CDR3-containing paired-end reads were obtained from each sample. The Mint cDNA synthesis kit, primed by a TRBC-specific oligonucleotide, was used to synthesize first-strand cDNA from all RNA. Following uracil-DNA glycosylase treatment, a first 18-cycle PCR with universal primers M1SS and BC2_uni_R was performed on all cDNA. In the paper's pipeline: For normalization, 1 million high-quality reads, each with a distinct molecular identifier, were randomly selected from each sample. Reads sharing molecular identifiers were discarded rather than binned into consensus sequences. MiTCR, run with a Q25 quality threshold and the strictest error-elimination algorithm, handled CDR3 identification, clonotype clustering and error correction. A nonparametric unseen species model with Euler transformation was used to estimate lower-bound total TCR beta diversity. Through fastp at Q25 and MiXCR, TCRdb rebuilt clones from the public reads, retaining in-frame beta chains. Rows with a matching CDR3 protein are joined into one entry that keeps the most common DNA and genes. The V and J calls reflect TCRdb's pipeline rather than the authors' work. This sample is represented by roughly 1.5 million distinct CDR3 sequences; approximately 39% of them were singletons. 4% of the sample belongs to the ten largest clones.

The trim is 2 bases for V and 0 bases for J, with a gap of 10 bases between the germline ends. The germline V gene supplies CDR1 MNHEY and CDR2 SVGEGT. Reading from cysteine to phenylalanine, the CDR3 counts 15 amino acids. The only DNA kept is the CDR3, 45 bases in frame from the first base. Findings and caveats that apply to the study as a whole: As age increased, observed TCR beta diversity per million T cells dropped in a roughly linear way, and a significant reduction was already evident by age roughly 40. A strong correlation was found between observed TCR beta diversity and the percentage of naive T cells measured by flow cytometry. The CMV infection status of donors was not known, potentially confounding age-related changes in expanded clonotypes. Total diversity estimates from one million sequenced T cells were considered lower bounds and underestimates. Conclusive comparison of naive and antigen-experienced compartments was prevented by the profiling of bulk unsorted PBMCs. Compared with the aged group, more naive CD4+ T cells, fewer expanded clones and increased TCR diversity were shown by the long-lived group, suggesting age selection.

Points on this clonotype: Its antigen remains unidentified. No qualities accompany the bases; no much larger clone lies one base away.

This chain joins TRBV6-2 or TRBV6-3 to TRBJ1-1; possibly the D gene is TRBD1, per 6 matching bases. Sequenced sample: blood. The sequence was obtained from a woman between 18 and 30 years old in good health. The CDR3 has the sequence CASSYEGVMNTEAFF. The nucleotide sequence is given as TGTGCCAGCAGTTACGAGGGGGTCATGAACACTGAAGCTTTCTTT.